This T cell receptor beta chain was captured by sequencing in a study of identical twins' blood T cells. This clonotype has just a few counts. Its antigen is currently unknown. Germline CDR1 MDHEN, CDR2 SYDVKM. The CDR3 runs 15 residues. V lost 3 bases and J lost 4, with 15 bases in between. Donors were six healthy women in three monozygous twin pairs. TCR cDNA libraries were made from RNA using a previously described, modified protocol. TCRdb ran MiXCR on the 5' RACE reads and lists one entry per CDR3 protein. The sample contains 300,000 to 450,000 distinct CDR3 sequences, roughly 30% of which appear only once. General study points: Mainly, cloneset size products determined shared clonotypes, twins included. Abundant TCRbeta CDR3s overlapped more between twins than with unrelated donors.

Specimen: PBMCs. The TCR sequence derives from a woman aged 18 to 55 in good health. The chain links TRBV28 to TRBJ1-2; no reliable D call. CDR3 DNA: TGTGCCAGCAGTTTCCCCTCGGGCCCGAGCTATGGCTACACCTTC. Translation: CASSFPSGPSYGYTF.